This passage covers 15 T cell receptor beta chains from one sample sequenced in a study of T cell responses to AZD1222 COVID-19 vaccine. TCRdb keeps only in-frame clones here, not all; method: immunoSEQ multiplex PCR. Among about 150,000 clones listed, under 95% were seen once. The sequences come from peripheral blood, collected 28 days after the second dose of the MenACWY control vaccine. All receptors come from an adult who received the MenACWY meningococcal vaccine as a control.

The rearrangement links TRBV5-8 to TRBJ1-4; unclear D gene. CDR1 is SGHTS and CDR2 is YDEGEE in the germline V gene. The CDR3 covers 14 residues. The V end was cut by 0 bases, the J end by 8 bases, with 11 bases between. CDR3 amino acids: CASSLALRPEKLFF. CDR3 nucleotide sequence: TGTGCCAGCAGCTTGGCGCTCCGCCCCGAAAAACTGTTTTTT.

This chain joins TRBV7-2 and TRBJ2-4; 7 nucleotides agree with TRBD1. The germline gives CDR1 SGHTA, CDR2 FQGNSA. This CDR3 is 14 amino acids long. Unmatched junction bases numbered 8, after V lost 4 bases and J lost 8 bases. In DNA, the CDR3 is TGTGCCAGCAGCTCCAGGACAGGTTCAGACATTCAGTACTTC. It translates to CASSSRTGSDIQYF.

The V gene is TRBV7-3, the J gene TRBJ2-3, with TRBD1 identical over 7 bases. Trimming at V came to 5 bases and at J to 1 base, leaving 6 bases not matched to a gene. This CDR3 contains 15 residues. The germline gives CDR1 SGHTA, CDR2 FQGTGA. As DNA, the CDR3 is TGTGCCAGCAGCCAGGACAGGCACCGCACAGATACGCAGTATTTT. Residues: CASSQDRHRTDTQYF. The full variable domain, in which reference TRBV7-3 and TRBJ2-3 provide the parts outside the CDR3, is GAGVSQTPSNKVTEKGKYVELRCDPISGHTALYWYRQSLGQGPEFLIYFQGTGAADDSGLPNDRFFAVRPEGSVSTLKIQRTERGDSAVYLCASSQDRHRTDTQYFGPGTRLTVL.

The rearrangement joins TRBV11-2 to TRBJ1-2; D remains unclear. The CDR3 spans 13 residues. V was trimmed by 1 base and J by 0 bases, leaving 3 bases between them. Per the germline V gene, CDR1 is SGHAT and CDR2 is FQNNGV. The CDR3 spells CASSLGSNYGYTF. The CDR3 DNA is TGTGCCAGCAGCTTAGGGTCTAACTATGGCTACACCTTC. Drawing the rest from reference TRBV11-2 and TRBJ1-2, the complete variable domain is EAGVAQSPRYKIIEKRQSVAFWCNPISGHATLYWYQQILGQGPKLLIQFQNNGVVDDSQLPKDRFSAERLKGVDSTLKIQPAKLEDSAVYLCASSLGSNYGYTFGSGTRLTVV.

This clone was seen only once. The rearrangement links TRBV7-2 to TRBJ2-7, with a weak D call TRBD1 (5 bases). Trimming took 1 base from V and 6 from J, leaving 16 bases between them. CDR1 and CDR2 (germline): SGHTA, FQGNSA. The CDR3 loop spans 15 amino acids. The CDR3 region is CASSLEVSRVVEQYF. In DNA, the CDR3 is TGTGCCAGCAGCTTAGAGGTTTCCAGGGTGGTCGAGCAGTACTTC. The full variable domain, completed using reference TRBV7-2 and TRBJ2-7, is GAGVSQSPSNKVTEKGKDVELRCDPISGHTALYWYRQSLGQGLEFLIYFQGNSAPDKSGLPSDRFSAERTGGSVSTLTIQRTQQEDSAVYLCASSLEVSRVVEQYFGPGTRLTVT.

The chain combines TRBV18 with TRBJ2-3; D ambiguous. Germline V gene sequence: CDR1 KGHSH, CDR2 LQKENI. The length of the CDR3 is 16 residues. Trimming stripped 2 bases from V and 0 bases from J, with 12 bases between. The CDR3 DNA is TGTGCCAGCTCACCATTAGGGATGGATAGCACAGATACGCAGTATTTT. Amino acids: CASSPLGMDSTDTQYF.

The rearrangement links TRBV29-1 to TRBJ1-5; possible D gene TRBD1, 5 bases. The CDR3 is 13 amino acids. Trimming left V 4 bases short and J 7 bases short, with 14 bases between. Germline-derived CDR1 and CDR2 are SQVTM and ANQGSEA. CDR3 in amino acids: CSVADGGKQPQHF. The CDR3 DNA is TGCAGCGTTGCGGACGGGGGGAAACAGCCCCAGCATTTT.

The V gene is TRBV28, the J gene TRBJ1-4; TRBD1 matches 7 bases. This CDR3 region has 17 residues. Germline V gene sequence: CDR1 MDHEN, CDR2 SYDVKM. V was clipped by 6 bases and J by 7 bases; unmatched bases: 17. This CDR3 is CASSPNAGRGQIEKLFF. The CDR3 nucleotides are TGTGCCAGCAGCCCAAACGCTGGGAGGGGGCAAATTGAAAAACTGTTTTTT.

The sample holds one count of this clone. The rearrangement uses TRBV19 and TRBJ2-3, with TRBD1 matching 7 bases. In germline, CDR1 is LNHDA, CDR2 SQIVND (reference sequence). V was clipped by 6 bases and J by 4 bases; unmatched bases: 4. The CDR3 has 13 amino acids. CDR3 nucleotide sequence: TGTGCCAGTAGCTACCAGGGGGCAGATACGCAGTATTTT. This encodes CASSYQGADTQYF.

The table lists this clone with a count of one. The J gene is TRBJ2-7, the V gene TRBV3-1 (or the pseudogene TRBV3-2), with no clear D. With 4 bases removed from V and 0 bases from J, the gap between germline ends came to 10 bases. CDR1 is LGHDT and CDR2 is YNNKEL in the germline V gene (reference sequence). CDR3 length: 14 residues. The CDR3 reads CASSPAGSSYEQYF. The DNA of the CDR3 is TGTGCCAGCAGCCCCGCCGGGTCCTCCTACGAGCAGTACTTC.

The chain links TRBV11-3 to TRBJ2-1; 9 nucleotides agree with TRBD2. Looked up from germline, CDR1 is SGHNT and CDR2 is YENEEA. The CDR3 length is 16 residues. V was pared by 5 bases and J by 6 bases, with 11 bases of the junction left unmatched. CDR3 amino acids: CASSLVLAGSPNEQFF. CDR3 in DNA: TGTGCCAGCAGCCTAGTCCTAGCGGGGAGTCCCAATGAGCAGTTCTTC.

The V gene is TRBV3-1 (or the pseudogene TRBV3-2), the J gene TRBJ1-2; D is ambiguous. V lost 2 bases to trimming and J lost 8 bases, with 12 bases between them. Germline-derived CDR1 and CDR2 are LGHDT and YNNKEL (reference sequence). The CDR3 spans 13 residues. CDR3 DNA sequence: TGTGCCAGCAGCCAATCTCTCCTGGGGGGCTACACCTTC. Residues: CASSQSLLGGYTF.

The chain recombines TRBV5-1 with TRBJ1-3; D is perhaps TRBD1 (5 bases). This CDR3 is 14 amino acids long. Trimming took off 5 bases at V and 0 bases at J, with 9 bases between the two ends. CDR1 SGHRS and CDR2 YFSETQ come from the germline V gene. The CDR3 coding sequence is TGCGCCAGCAGTCCAGGGTACTCTGGAAACACCATATATTTT. This gives the protein CASSPGYSGNTIYF.

V gene TRBV3-1 (or the pseudogene TRBV3-2) combines with J gene TRBJ2-5, with 9 bases fitting TRBD2. Germline-derived CDR1 and CDR2 are LGHDT and YNNKEL (reference sequence). Unmatched junction bases numbered 4, after V lost 1 base and J lost 7 bases. The CDR3 has 14 amino acids. The CDR3 region has the DNA TGTGCCAGCAGCCAAGTCGCGGGAGGGGGGACCCAGTACTTC. Its translation: CASSQVAGGGTQYF.

J is TRBJ2-3 and V is TRBV3-1 (or the pseudogene TRBV3-2); TRBD1 might be the D (6 bases). Trimming removed 6 bases from V and 4 bases from J, with 17 bases in between. CDR1 and CDR2 (germline): LGHDT, YNNKEL (reference sequence). The CDR3 is made up of 15 amino acids. The CDR3 loop reads CASSIRQASADTQYF. For the CDR3, the DNA is TGTGCCAGCAGTATAAGACAGGCTTCGGCAGATACGCAGTATTTT.